This T cell receptor beta chain is from a study of blood T cell repertoires in COVID-19 (dated by TCRdb to about 2020). For the wider study: Samples from collaborators originated in the United States, Italy and Spain and spanned both the acute and convalescent phases of COVID-19. The material from the prospective study consisted of cDNA or gDNA derived from T cells, B-cell-depleted T cells, or PBMCs. Deeply sampled blood TCRbeta repertoires from subjects exposed to, actively infected with, or recovered from COVID-19 were included in the dataset. A freely available public database, intended as a resource for researchers studying the immune response to SARS-CoV-2, is where the repertoires were released. The samples were drawn from two sources: the first 160 participants of the ongoing ImmuneRACE study, and over 1,000 subjects contributed by 6 global collaborators. The sample metadata nearly always contained a de-identified subject ID, COVID-19 status, age in years and sex. Where HLA class I and class II types were available, the types were taken from metadata supplied by the sample provider, not from assay-based typing. The paper as a whole reports these results and caveats: The quantity of clinical and demographic metadata differed by source and by participant and was supplied without curation.

As to this clone: What antigen it recognizes has not been identified. Per-nucleotide qualities are absent, and no much larger clonotype sits a single base away.

The collaborating institutions used their own protocols to collect whole blood in K2EDTA tubes. For TCRbeta analysis, collaborators shipped samples in one of three forms: frozen whole blood, isolated PBMCs, or DNA extracted from either of those sample types. V drops 2 bases and J drops 4 bases, leaving 14 bases in between. Including the terminal cysteine and phenylalanine, the CDR3 comprises 15 residues. The DNA shown is the 45-base CDR3, in frame from base 1. Via the germline V gene (reference sequence), CDR1 is MNHEY and CDR2 SMNVEV. The immunoSEQ Assay, a bias-controlled multiplex PCR, was used to amplify TCRbeta CDR3 regions from genomic DNA. The paper's data handling went like this. The number of nucleated cells in each sample was estimated by amplification of reference gene primers within the assay. Sequence reads were collapsed and filtered to measure the absolute abundance of every unique TCRbeta CDR3 rearrangement. Productive Simpson clonality was computed per sample as the square root of Simpson's diversity index over productive rearrangements. TCRdb took this table from immuneACCESS and kept in-frame rearrangements with V and J called. Such tables lack part of the clones; where checked against another copy, unresolved V genes explain under half of the gap, and the rest is unexplained. V and J calls plus clone size are reproduced from that table; the DNA served to infer D and trimming. The sample contains 140,000 to 150,000 clones, approximately 85% of them found a single time. Over 1.5% of the sample goes to the ten largest clones.

Sample: peripheral blood. The chain is made from TRBV27 and TRBJ1-1; the D gene cannot be resolved reliably. This TCR came from a man aged 70-80 years with acute or convalescent COVID-19. CDR3 loop: CASSLGLKVGTEAFF. The nucleotide sequence reads as follows: TGTGCCAGCAGTTTAGGACTCAAGGTGGGCACTGAAGCTTTCTTT.